This T cell receptor (beta chain) was captured by sequencing in a study of blood T cell repertoires in COVID-19. The wider study: Specimens from acute and convalescent COVID-19 originated in the United States, Italy and Spain.

This CDR3 spans 17 amino acids. V was clipped by 1 base and J by 5 bases; unmatched bases: 10. Germline assignment: CDR1 LNHNV and CDR2 YYDKDF (reference sequence). Methods used by the authors: Quantification of nucleated cells was approximated via reference gene primer amplification. TCRdb's table, derived via immunoSEQ multiplex PCR, lists solely in-frame clones and lacks some. That table furnishes V, J and clone size, whereas the DNA furnished D and trimming. Among over 45,000 clones listed, roughly 87% were seen once. This TCR was sampled from a man in his fifties or sixties with active COVID-19. The chain has TRBV15 and TRBJ1-3; TRBD1 matches 8 bases. Sequencing was done on a sample of peripheral blood. The CDR3 is CATSRGPGTGDRNTIYF. CDR3 DNA: TGTGCCACCAGCAGAGGGCCCGGGACAGGTGACCGAAACACCATATATTTT. Drawing the rest from reference TRBV15 and TRBJ1-3, the complete variable domain is DAMVIQNPRYQVTQFGKPVTLSCSQTLNHNVMYWYQQKSSQAPKLLFHYYDKDFNNEADTPDNFQSRRPNTSFCFLDIRSPGLGDTAMYLCATSRGPGTGDRNTIYFGEGSWLTVV.